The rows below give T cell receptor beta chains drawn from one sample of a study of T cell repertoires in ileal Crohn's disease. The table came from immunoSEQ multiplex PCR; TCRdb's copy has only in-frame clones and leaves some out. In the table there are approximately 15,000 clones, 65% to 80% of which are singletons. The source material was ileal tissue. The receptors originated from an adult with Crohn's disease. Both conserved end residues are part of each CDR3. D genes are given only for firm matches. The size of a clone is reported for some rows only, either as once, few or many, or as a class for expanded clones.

CDR3 protein: CATGVYNEQFF
CDR3 DNA: TGTGCGACGGGAGTCTACAATGAGCAGTTCTTC
J gene: TRBJ2-1
D gene: NA
clone size: NA
V gene: TRBV30

CDR3 protein: CASSEERVAKNIQYF
CDR3 DNA: TGTGCCAGCAGTGAAGAAAGGGTAGCCAAAAACATTCAGTACTTC
J gene: TRBJ2-4
D gene: NA
clone size: NA
V gene: TRBV2

CDR3 protein: CASSPSSGGQDQPQHF
CDR3 DNA: TGTGCCAGCAGCCCATCCTCAGGGGGGCAAGATCAGCCCCAGCATTTT
J gene: TRBJ1-5
D gene: TRBD1
clone size: NA
V gene: TRBV5-4

CDR3 protein: CSAAGQTYEQYF
CDR3 DNA: TGCAGCGCTGCGGGACAGACCTACGAGCAGTACTTC
J gene: TRBJ2-7
D gene: NA
clone size: few
V gene: TRBV29-1

CDR3 protein: CASSQDDATFAQYF
CDR3 DNA: TGCGCCAGCAGCCAAGATGACGCAACGTTTGCCCAGTACTTC
J gene: TRBJ2-5
D gene: NA
clone size: NA
V gene: TRBV4-3

CDR3 protein: CASRHYGRPYEQYF
CDR3 DNA: TGTGCCAGCAGGCACTACGGGAGACCCTACGAGCAGTACTTC
J gene: TRBJ2-7
D gene: NA
clone size: NA
V gene: TRBV7-2

CDR3 protein: CASSLDAIGTQYF
CDR3 DNA: TGTGCCAGCTCACTGGATGCTATCGGGACCCAGTACTTC
J gene: TRBJ2-5
D gene: NA
clone size: NA
V gene: TRBV18

CDR3 protein: CASSSGTARRYGYTF
CDR3 DNA: TGTGCCAGCAGCAGCGGGACAGCGAGGAGATATGGCTACACCTTC
J gene: TRBJ1-2
D gene: TRBD1
clone size: NA
V gene: TRBV6-5

CDR3 protein: CASRYRVGSYEQYF
CDR3 DNA: TGTGCCAGCAGGTACAGGGTTGGGTCCTACGAGCAGTACTTC
J gene: TRBJ2-7
D gene: NA
clone size: NA
V gene: TRBV28

CDR3 protein: CASLAGTRLLGELFF
CDR3 DNA: TGTGCCAGCCTGGCCGGGACTAGGCTCCTCGGGGAGCTGTTTTTT
J gene: TRBJ2-2
D gene: TRBD2
clone size: NA
V gene: TRBV2

CDR3 protein: CASSLGTGPYEQYF
CDR3 DNA: TGTGCCAGCAGCTTAGGGACAGGACCCTACGAGCAGTACTTC
J gene: TRBJ2-7
D gene: TRBD1
clone size: few
V gene: TRBV7-9

CDR3 protein: CAWSRTQNTEAFF
CDR3 DNA: TGTGCCTGGAGTCGAACCCAGAACACTGAAGCTTTCTTT
J gene: TRBJ1-1
D gene: NA
clone size: NA
V gene: TRBV30

CDR3 protein: CASSVAGHTGELFF
CDR3 DNA: TGTGCCAGCAGCGTAGCAGGTCACACCGGGGAGCTGTTTTTT
J gene: TRBJ2-2
D gene: NA
clone size: NA
V gene: TRBV9

CDR3 protein: CASSLATGVMETQYF
CDR3 DNA: TGCGCCAGCAGCTTGGCGACCGGAGTTATGGAGACCCAGTACTTC
J gene: TRBJ2-5
D gene: NA
clone size: NA
V gene: TRBV5-1

CDR3 protein: CASSVGQVSSYEQYF
CDR3 DNA: TGTGCCAGCAGCGTAGGACAGGTGAGCTCCTACGAGCAGTACTTC
J gene: TRBJ2-7
D gene: NA
clone size: NA
V gene: TRBV9

CDR3 protein: CASRRGRDTEAFF
CDR3 DNA: TGTGCCTCCCGTAGGGGGCGCGACACTGAAGCTTTCTTT
J gene: TRBJ1-1
D gene: TRBD1
clone size: NA
V gene: TRBV6-5

CDR3 protein: CASSLVLEDTQYF
CDR3 DNA: TGTGCCAGCAGCTTAGTGTTGGAAGATACGCAGTATTTT
J gene: TRBJ2-3
D gene: NA
clone size: NA
V gene: TRBV7-8

CDR3 protein: CASSQERGPGGGYTF
CDR3 DNA: TGTGCCAGCAGCCAAGAGCGGGGCCCTGGCGGGGGCTACACCTTC
J gene: TRBJ1-2
D gene: NA
clone size: NA
V gene: TRBV4-2

CDR3 protein: CASSQLPGQGNTEAFF
CDR3 DNA: TGTGCCAGCAGCCAACTCCCGGGACAGGGGAACACTGAAGCTTTCTTT
J gene: TRBJ1-1
D gene: TRBD1
clone size: NA
V gene: TRBV27

CDR3 protein: CASSLRGQLTGELFF
CDR3 DNA: TGTGCCAGCAGCTTACGCGGACAGTTAACCGGGGAGCTGTTTTTT
J gene: TRBJ2-2
D gene: NA
clone size: NA
V gene: TRBV7-2

CDR3 protein: CASSFQGRYEQYF
CDR3 DNA: TGTGCCAGCAGCTTCCAAGGCCGCTACGAGCAGTACTTC
J gene: TRBJ2-7
D gene: NA
clone size: NA
V gene: TRBV5-5

CDR3 protein: CASRLGQPNQPQHF
CDR3 DNA: TGTGCCAGCCGATTAGGACAGCCCAATCAGCCCCAGCATTTT
J gene: TRBJ1-5
D gene: NA
clone size: once
V gene: TRBV19

CDR3 protein: CASSLSSGGPTGELFF
CDR3 DNA: TGTGCCAGCAGCTTATCTTCGGGAGGGCCCACCGGGGAGCTGTTTTTT
J gene: TRBJ2-2
D gene: TRBD2
clone size: few
V gene: TRBV7-9

CDR3 protein: CASSWRGSNQPQHF
CDR3 DNA: TGTGCCAGCAGTTGGCGAGGAAGCAATCAGCCCCAGCATTTT
J gene: TRBJ1-5
D gene: NA
clone size: NA
V gene: TRBV27

CDR3 protein: CASSYAFRASSWQPQHF
CDR3 DNA: TGTGCCAGCAGCTACGCCTTCCGGGCCTCCTCTTGGCAGCCCCAGCATTTT
J gene: TRBJ1-5
D gene: NA
clone size: NA
V gene: TRBV7-8

CDR3 protein: CAWSTLAMGVDEQYF
CDR3 DNA: TGTGCCTGGAGTACGCTAGCGATGGGTGTTGACGAGCAGTACTTC
J gene: TRBJ2-7
D gene: NA
clone size: NA
V gene: TRBV30

CDR3 protein: CASSLGWQGVGGAFF
CDR3 DNA: TGTGCCAGCAGCTTAGGGTGGCAGGGGGTAGGGGGAGCTTTCTTT
J gene: TRBJ1-1
D gene: TRBD1
clone size: NA
V gene: TRBV7-2

CDR3 protein: CASGGLAGTGETQYF
CDR3 DNA: TGTGCCAGCGGGGGTCTAGCGGGAACGGGAGAGACCCAGTACTTC
J gene: TRBJ2-5
D gene: TRBD2
clone size: NA
V gene: TRBV7-9

CDR3 protein: CASSLSGGETEAFF
CDR3 DNA: TGCGCCAGCAGCTTGTCGGGGGGCGAGACTGAAGCTTTCTTT
J gene: TRBJ1-1
D gene: NA
clone size: once
V gene: TRBV5-1

CDR3 protein: CSVGQTYEQYF
CDR3 DNA: TGCAGCGTTGGACAGACCTACGAGCAGTACTTC
J gene: TRBJ2-7
D gene: NA
clone size: NA
V gene: TRBV29-1

CDR3 protein: CASSLRWREGSSTDTQYF
CDR3 DNA: TGTGCCAGCAGTTTAAGGTGGCGGGAGGGTTCTAGCACAGATACGCAGTATTTT
J gene: TRBJ2-3
D gene: TRBD2
clone size: NA
V gene: TRBV27

CDR3 protein: CASSRVAGDLQETQYF
CDR3 DNA: TGTGCCAGCAGCCGCGTAGCGGGAGATCTCCAAGAGACCCAGTACTTC
J gene: TRBJ2-5
D gene: TRBD2
clone size: NA
V gene: TRBV5-6

CDR3 protein: CSVEADSGTAAFF
CDR3 DNA: TGCAGCGTTGAAGCCGACTCCGGGACTGCAGCTTTCTTT
J gene: TRBJ1-1
D gene: NA
clone size: NA
V gene: TRBV29-1

CDR3 protein: CASSLSWRDSYEQYF
CDR3 DNA: TGCGCCAGCAGCCTCTCTTGGCGGGACTCCTACGAGCAGTACTTC
J gene: TRBJ2-7
D gene: NA
clone size: NA
V gene: TRBV4-1

CDR3 protein: CASSLRDHRLDEQFF
CDR3 DNA: TGTGCCAGCAGCTTAAGGGACCACCGATTGGATGAGCAGTTCTTC
J gene: TRBJ2-1
D gene: NA
clone size: NA
V gene: TRBV7-2

CDR3 protein: CAISETQGANYGYTF
CDR3 DNA: TGTGCCATCAGTGAGACCCAGGGAGCTAACTATGGCTACACCTTC
J gene: TRBJ1-2
D gene: NA
clone size: NA
V gene: TRBV10-3

CDR3 protein: CASSKSSGSWTGELFF
CDR3 DNA: TGTGCCAGTAGTAAGAGTAGCGGGAGTTGGACCGGGGAGCTGTTTTTT
J gene: TRBJ2-2
D gene: TRBD2
clone size: NA
V gene: TRBV19